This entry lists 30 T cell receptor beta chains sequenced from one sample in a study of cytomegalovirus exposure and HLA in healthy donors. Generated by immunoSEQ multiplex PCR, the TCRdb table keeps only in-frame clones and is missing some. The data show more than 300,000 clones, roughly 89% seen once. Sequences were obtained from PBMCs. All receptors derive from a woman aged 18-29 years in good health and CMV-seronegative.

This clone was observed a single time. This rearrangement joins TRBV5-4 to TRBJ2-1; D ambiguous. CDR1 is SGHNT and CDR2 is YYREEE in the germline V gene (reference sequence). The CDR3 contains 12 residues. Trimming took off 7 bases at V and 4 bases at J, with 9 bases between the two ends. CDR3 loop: CASWATYNEQFF. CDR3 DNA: TGTGCCAGCTGGGCTACTTACAATGAGCAGTTCTTC.

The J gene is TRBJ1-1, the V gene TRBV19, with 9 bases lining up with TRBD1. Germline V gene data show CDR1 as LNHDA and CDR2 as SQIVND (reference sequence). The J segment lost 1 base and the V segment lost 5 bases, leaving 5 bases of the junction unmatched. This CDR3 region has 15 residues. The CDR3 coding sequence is TGTGCCAGTAGTCTCCCGGGACAGGGGAACACTGAAGCTTTCTTT. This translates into CASSLPGQGNTEAFF. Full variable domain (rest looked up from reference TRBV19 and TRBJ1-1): DGGITQSPKYLFRKEGQNVTLSCEQNLNHDAMYWYRQDPGQGLRLIYYSQIVNDFQKGDIAEGYSVSREKKESFPLTVTSAQKNPTAFYLCASSLPGQGNTEAFFGQGTRLTVV.

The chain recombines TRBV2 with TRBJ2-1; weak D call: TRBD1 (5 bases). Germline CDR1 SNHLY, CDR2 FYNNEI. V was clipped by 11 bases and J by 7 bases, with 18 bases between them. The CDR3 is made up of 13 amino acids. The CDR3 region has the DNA TGTGCCTGTGAAATGACAGCCTTGAATGAGCAGTTCTTC. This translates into CACEMTALNEQFF.

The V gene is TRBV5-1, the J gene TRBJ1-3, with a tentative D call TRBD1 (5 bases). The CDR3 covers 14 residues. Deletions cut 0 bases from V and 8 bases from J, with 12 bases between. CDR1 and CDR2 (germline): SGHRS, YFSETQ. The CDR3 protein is CASSLGSTGDTIYF. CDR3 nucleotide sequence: TGCGCCAGCAGCTTGGGTTCCACGGGGGACACCATATATTTT.

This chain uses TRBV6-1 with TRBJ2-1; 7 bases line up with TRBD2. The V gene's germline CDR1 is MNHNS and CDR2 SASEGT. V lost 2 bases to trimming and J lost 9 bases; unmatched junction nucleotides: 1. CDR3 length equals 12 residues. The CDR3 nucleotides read TGTGCCAGCAGTGAAAGACTAGCTGAGCAGTTCTTC. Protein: CASSERLAEQFF.

CDR3 nucleotides: TGTGCCAGCAGGGGACTAGCGGGAGTGAATGAGCAGTTCTTC. Translation: CASRGLAGVNEQFF. V is TRBV6-1 and J is TRBJ2-1, with 14 bases lining up with TRBD2. The CDR3 runs to 14 residues. The V and J ends lost 6 bases and 7 bases, in that order; junction bases with no gene match: 2. The germline gives CDR1 MNHNS, CDR2 SASEGT.

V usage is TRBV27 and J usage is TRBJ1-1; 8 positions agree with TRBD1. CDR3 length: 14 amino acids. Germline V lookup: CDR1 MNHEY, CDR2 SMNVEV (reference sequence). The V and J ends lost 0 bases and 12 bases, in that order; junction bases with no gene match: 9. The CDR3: CASSLSGDQGATFF. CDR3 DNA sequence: TGTGCCAGCAGTTTATCGGGGGACCAGGGGGCTACTTTCTTT.

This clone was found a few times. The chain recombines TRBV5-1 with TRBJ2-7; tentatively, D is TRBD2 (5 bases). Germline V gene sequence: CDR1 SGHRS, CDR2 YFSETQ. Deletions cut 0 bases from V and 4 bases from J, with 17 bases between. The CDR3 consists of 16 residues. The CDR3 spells CASSLAGGVIGYEQYF. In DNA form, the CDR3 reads TGCGCCAGCAGCTTGGCCGGAGGAGTAATAGGGTACGAGCAGTACTTC.

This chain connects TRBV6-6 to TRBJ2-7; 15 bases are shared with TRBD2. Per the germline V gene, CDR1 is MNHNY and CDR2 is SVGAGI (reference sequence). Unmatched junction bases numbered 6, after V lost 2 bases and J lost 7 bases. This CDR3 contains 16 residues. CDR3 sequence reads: CASSYAAGLAGGEQYF. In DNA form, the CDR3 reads TGTGCCAGCAGTTACGCGGCGGGACTAGCGGGGGGTGAGCAGTACTTC.

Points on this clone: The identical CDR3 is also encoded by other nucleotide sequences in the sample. The CDR3 DNA reads as TGTGCCAGTAGTATCGCTAGCGGTTCCTACGAGCAGTACTTC. Its translation: CASSIASGSYEQYF. The V call is TRBV19, the J call TRBJ2-7; 7 bases line up with TRBD2. Germline loops: CDR1 LNHDA, CDR2 SQIVND (reference sequence). The CDR3 covers 14 residues. The J segment lost 1 base and the V segment lost 3 bases, leaving 3 bases of the junction unmatched.

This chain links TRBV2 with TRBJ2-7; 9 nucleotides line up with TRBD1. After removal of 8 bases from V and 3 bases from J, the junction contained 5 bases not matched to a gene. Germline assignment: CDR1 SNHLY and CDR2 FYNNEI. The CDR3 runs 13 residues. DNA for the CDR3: TGTGCCAGCGTCCGGGACAGGGACTACGAGCAGTACTTC. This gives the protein CASVRDRDYEQYF.

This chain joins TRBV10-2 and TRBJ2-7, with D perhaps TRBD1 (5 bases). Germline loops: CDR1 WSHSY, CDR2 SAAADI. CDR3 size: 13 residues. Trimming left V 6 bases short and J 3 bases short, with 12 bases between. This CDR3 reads CASSQGRVYEQYF. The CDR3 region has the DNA TGCGCCAGCAGCCAGGGTAGGGTCTACGAGCAGTACTTC.

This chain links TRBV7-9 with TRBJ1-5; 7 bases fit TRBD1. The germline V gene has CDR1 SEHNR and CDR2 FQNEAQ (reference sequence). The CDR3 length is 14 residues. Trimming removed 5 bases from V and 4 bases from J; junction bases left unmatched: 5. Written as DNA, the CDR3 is TGTGCCAGCAGCCCAGACAGGGCGAATCAGCCCCAGCATTTT. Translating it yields CASSPDRANQPQHF.

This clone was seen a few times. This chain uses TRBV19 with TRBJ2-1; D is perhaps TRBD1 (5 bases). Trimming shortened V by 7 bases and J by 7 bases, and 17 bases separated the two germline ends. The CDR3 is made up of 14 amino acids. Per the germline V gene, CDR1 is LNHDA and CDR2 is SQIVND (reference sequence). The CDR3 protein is CASNPRRDRNEQFF. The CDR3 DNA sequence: TGTGCCAGTAATCCCCGCAGGGATCGAAATGAGCAGTTCTTC.

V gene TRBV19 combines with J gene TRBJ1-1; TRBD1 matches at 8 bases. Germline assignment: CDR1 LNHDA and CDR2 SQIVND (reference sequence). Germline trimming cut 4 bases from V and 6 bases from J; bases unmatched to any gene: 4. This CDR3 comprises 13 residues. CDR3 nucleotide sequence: TGTGCCAGTAGTAGAGACAGGGGAGCTGAAGCTTTCTTT. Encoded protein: CASSRDRGAEAFF.

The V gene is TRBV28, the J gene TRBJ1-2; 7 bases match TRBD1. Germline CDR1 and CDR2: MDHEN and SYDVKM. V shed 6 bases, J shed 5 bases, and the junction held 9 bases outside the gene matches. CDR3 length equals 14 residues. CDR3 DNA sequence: TGTGCCAGCAGAGACTTACAGGGGTGGTATGGCTACACCTTC. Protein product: CASRDLQGWYGYTF.

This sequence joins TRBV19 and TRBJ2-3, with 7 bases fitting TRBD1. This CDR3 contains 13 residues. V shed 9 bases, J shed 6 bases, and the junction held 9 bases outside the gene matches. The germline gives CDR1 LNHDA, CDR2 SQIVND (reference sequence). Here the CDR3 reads CASTDRVGDTQYF. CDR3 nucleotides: TGTGCCAGCACAGACAGGGTCGGGGATACGCAGTATTTT. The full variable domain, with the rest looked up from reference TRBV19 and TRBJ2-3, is DGGITQSPKYLFRKEGQNVTLSCEQNLNHDAMYWYRQDPGQGLRLIYYSQIVNDFQKGDIAEGYSVSREKKESFPLTVTSAQKNPTAFYLCASTDRVGDTQYFGPGTRLTVL.

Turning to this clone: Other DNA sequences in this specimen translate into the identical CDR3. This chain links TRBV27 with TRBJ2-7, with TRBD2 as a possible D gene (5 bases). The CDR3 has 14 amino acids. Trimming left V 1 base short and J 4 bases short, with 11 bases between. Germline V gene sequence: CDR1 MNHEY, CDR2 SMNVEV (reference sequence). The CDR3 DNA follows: TGTGCCAGCAGTTTATTGGGGAGTAGGTACGAGCAGTACTTC. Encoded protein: CASSLLGSRYEQYF.

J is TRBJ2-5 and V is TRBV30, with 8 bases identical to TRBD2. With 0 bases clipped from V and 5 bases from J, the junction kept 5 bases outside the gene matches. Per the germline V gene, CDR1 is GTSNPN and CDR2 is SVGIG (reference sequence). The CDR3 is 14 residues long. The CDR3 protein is CAWSVRGGRETQYF. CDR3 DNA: TGTGCCTGGAGTGTACGGGGGGGGAGGGAGACCCAGTACTTC.

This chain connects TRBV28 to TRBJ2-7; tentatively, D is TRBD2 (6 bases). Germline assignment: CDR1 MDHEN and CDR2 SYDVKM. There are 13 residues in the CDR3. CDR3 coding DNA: TGTGCAAGCCGGGACTCTCGCTCCTACGAGCAGTACTTC. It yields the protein CASRDSRSYEQYF.

The chain's CDR3 is CASMEGFDTGELFF. The CDR3 DNA reads as TGTGCCAGCATGGAGGGTTTTGACACCGGGGAGCTGTTTTTT. The rearrangement joins TRBV27 to TRBJ2-2; TRBD2 might be the D (6 bases). The V gene's germline CDR1 is MNHEY and CDR2 SMNVEV (reference sequence). V lost 7 bases to trimming and J lost 3 bases, with 12 bases between them. The CDR3 contains 14 residues.

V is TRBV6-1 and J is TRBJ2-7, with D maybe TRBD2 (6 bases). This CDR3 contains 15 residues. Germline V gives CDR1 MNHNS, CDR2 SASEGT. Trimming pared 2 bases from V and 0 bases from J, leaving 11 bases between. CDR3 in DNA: TGTGCCAGCAGTGAATTTGGAGGGAGCTCCTACGAGCAGTACTTC. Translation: CASSEFGGSSYEQYF.

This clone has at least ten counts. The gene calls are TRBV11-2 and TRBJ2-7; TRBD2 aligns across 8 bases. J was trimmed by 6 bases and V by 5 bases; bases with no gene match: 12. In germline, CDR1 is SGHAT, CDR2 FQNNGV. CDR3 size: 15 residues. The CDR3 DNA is TGTGCCAGCAGCCACGAAGCGGGAGAAGGAGCCGAGCAGTACTTC. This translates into CASSHEAGEGAEQYF.

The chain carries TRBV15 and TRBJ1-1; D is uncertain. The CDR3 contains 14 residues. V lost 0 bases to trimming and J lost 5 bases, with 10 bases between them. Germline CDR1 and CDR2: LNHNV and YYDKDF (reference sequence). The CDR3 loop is CATSRETGRTEAFF. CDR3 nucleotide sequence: TGTGCCACCAGCAGAGAAACCGGGAGGACTGAAGCTTTCTTT.

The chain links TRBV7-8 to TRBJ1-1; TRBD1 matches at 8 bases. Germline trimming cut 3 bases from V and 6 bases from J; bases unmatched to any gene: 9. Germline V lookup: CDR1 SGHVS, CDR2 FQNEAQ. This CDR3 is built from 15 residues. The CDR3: CASSLVTGVFAEAFF. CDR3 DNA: TGTGCCAGCAGCTTGGTGACAGGGGTCTTCGCTGAAGCTTTCTTT.

The chain's CDR3 is CAIGGAGSDQPQHF. DNA for the CDR3: TGTGCCATTGGGGGGGCAGGGAGCGATCAGCCCCAGCATTTT. The V and J genes are TRBV19 and TRBJ1-5; the D gene is possibly TRBD1 (6 bases). The CDR3 covers 14 residues. CDR1 is LNHDA and CDR2 is SQIVND in the germline V gene (reference sequence). Trimming shortened V by 10 bases and J by 5 bases, and 18 bases separated the two germline ends.

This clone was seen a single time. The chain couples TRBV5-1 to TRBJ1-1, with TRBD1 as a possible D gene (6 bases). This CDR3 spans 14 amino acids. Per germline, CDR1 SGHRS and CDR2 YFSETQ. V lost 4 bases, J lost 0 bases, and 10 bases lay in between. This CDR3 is CASSRGAVNTEAFF. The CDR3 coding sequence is TGCGCCAGCAGCCGGGGGGCCGTGAACACTGAAGCTTTCTTT.

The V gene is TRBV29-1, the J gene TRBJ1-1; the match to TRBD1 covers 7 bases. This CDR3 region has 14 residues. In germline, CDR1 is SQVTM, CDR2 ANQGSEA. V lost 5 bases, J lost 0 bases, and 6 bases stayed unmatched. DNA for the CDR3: TGCAGCGTTTCTCCCGGGACAGTGAACACTGAAGCTTTCTTT. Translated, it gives CSVSPGTVNTEAFF. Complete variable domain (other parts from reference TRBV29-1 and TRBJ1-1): SAVISQKPSRDICQRGTSLTIQCQVDSQVTMMFWYRQQPGQSLTLIATANQGSEATYESGFVIDKFPISRPNLTFSTLTVSNMSPEDSSIYLCSVSPGTVNTEAFFGQGTRLTVV.

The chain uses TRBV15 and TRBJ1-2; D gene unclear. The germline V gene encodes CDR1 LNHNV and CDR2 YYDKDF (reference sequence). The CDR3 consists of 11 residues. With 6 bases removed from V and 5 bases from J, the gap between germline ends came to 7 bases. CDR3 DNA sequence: TGTGCCACCAGGGCCTCATATGGCTACACCTTC. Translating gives CATRASYGYTF. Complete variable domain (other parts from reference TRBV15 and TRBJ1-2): DAMVIQNPRYQVTQFGKPVTLSCSQTLNHNVMYWYQQKSSQAPKLLFHYYDKDFNNEADTPDNFQSRRPNTSFCFLDIRSPGLGDTAMYLCATRASYGYTFGSGTRLTVV.

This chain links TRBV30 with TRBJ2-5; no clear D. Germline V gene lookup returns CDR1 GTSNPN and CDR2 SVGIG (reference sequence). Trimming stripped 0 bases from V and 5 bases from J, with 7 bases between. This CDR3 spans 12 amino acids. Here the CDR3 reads CAWSVHPETQYF. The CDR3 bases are TGTGCCTGGAGTGTACACCCTGAGACCCAGTACTTC.